The TCR beta chain under discussion was sequenced for a study of cytomegalovirus exposure and HLA in healthy donors. Vbeta (60) and Jbeta (13) primers were used in the PCR. The assay was immunoSEQ multiplex PCR, and TCRdb's table has in-frame clones only and misses some. The table has about 37,000 clones, roughly 82% seen once. Trimming at V came to 3 bases and at J to 7 bases, leaving 8 bases not matched to a gene. In germline, CDR1 is LGHNA, CDR2 YNFKEQ. This CDR3 spans 15 amino acids. The sample consisted of PBMCs. The chain recombines TRBV4-2 with TRBJ2-5; 10 nucleotides agree with TRBD2. The receptor comes from a woman in her late teens or twenties in good health and CMV-seropositive. The CDR3 is CASSHLAGDSGTQYF. The CDR3 DNA reads as TGTGCCAGCAGCCATCTAGCGGGGGACAGTGGGACCCAGTACTTC.